Below are 14 T cell receptor beta chains sequenced from a single sample in a study of regulatory T cells in long-lasting Graves disease. CDR3 regions were amplified by Arm-PCR using iRepertoire HTBI primers to build TCR beta libraries. TCRdb itself ran the multiplex PCR reads through MiXCR, one entry per CDR3 protein. This sample has about 430,000 distinct CDR3 sequences, with 21% found just once. Time point defined: persistent/refractory GD, antithyroid drugs over 5 years with positive TRAb. Scientists built the TCR library using RNA that was extracted from PBMCs. Sequencing used peripheral blood mononuclear cells (PBMCs), obtained when the disease was refractory, from a patient treated with antithyroid drugs. These receptor sequences come from a female donor with Graves disease.

On this clonotype itself: One junction end disagrees with the germline gene, perhaps due to a read error. The J gene is TRBJ2-7, the V gene TRBV28; D uncertain. The germline V gene encodes CDR1 MDHEN and CDR2 SYDVKM. This CDR3 spans 13 amino acids. The DNA for the CDR3 is TGTGCCATCCAAGAAGAGGCTGGGTACGAGCAGTGCTTC. Its protein product is CAIQEEAGYEQCF.

This clonotype was counted only a few times. For the CDR3, the DNA is TGTGCCAGCAGCTTACAGAGGCTAGCGGGAGCCTACGAGCAGTACTTC. Translating gives CASSLQRLAGAYEQYF. V usage is TRBV7-2 and J usage is TRBJ2-7, with 10 bases identical to TRBD2. Trimming removed 2 bases from V and 2 bases from J; junction bases left unmatched: 6. The CDR3 is 16 residues long. Germline loops: CDR1 SGHTA, CDR2 FQGNSA.

This chain uses TRBV20-1 with TRBJ2-7; possibly TRBD1 for D (6 bases). With 4 bases removed from V and 3 bases from J, the gap between germline ends came to 13 bases. There are 13 residues in the CDR3. The germline gives CDR1 DFQATT, CDR2 SNEGSKA (reference sequence). This CDR3 reads CSATGVPLYEQYF. CDR3 DNA: TGCAGTGCTACAGGGGTTCCCCTCTACGAGCAGTACTTC.

A few counts support this clonotype. J is TRBJ2-2 and V is TRBV6-1; TRBD2 agrees at 14 bases. CDR1 and CDR2 (germline): MNHNS, SASEGT. The CDR3 contains 17 residues. V trimming: 6 bases; J trimming: 7 bases; junction bases outside the gene matches: 10. The CDR3 spells CASRSWGLAGAIGELFF. In DNA, the CDR3 is TGTGCCAGCAGATCCTGGGGACTAGCGGGAGCGATCGGGGAGCTGTTTTTT.

This clonotype was seen at least ten times. The CDR3 is CASLGTSGGRNYGYTF. The CDR3 DNA follows: TGTGCCAGCCTTGGAACGAGCGGGGGGCGTAACTATGGCTACACCTTC. The chain recombines TRBV27 with TRBJ1-2; D may be TRBD1 (6 bases). Germline CDR1 MNHEY, CDR2 SMNVEV (reference sequence). The CDR3 spans 16 residues. The V end lost 8 bases, the J end lost 1 base, and 20 bases lay between the germline ends.

The rearrangement joins TRBV20-1 to TRBJ2-2; 7 nucleotides agree with TRBD2. The CDR3 totals 16 residues. With 0 bases clipped from V and 6 bases from J, the junction kept 10 bases outside the gene matches. Germline CDR1 DFQATT, CDR2 SNEGSKA (reference sequence). The CDR3 DNA reads as TGCAGTGCTAGAGATGGGGGGAGGGCCAACGCCGGGGAGCTGTTTTTT. The encoded protein is CSARDGGRANAGELFF.

Ten or more counts support this clonotype. V usage is TRBV30 and J usage is TRBJ1-5; D is ambiguous. V was shortened by 1 base and J by 3 bases, with 10 bases between the two germline ends. Germline V CDR1 and CDR2: GTSNPN, SVGIG (reference sequence). The CDR3 runs 14 residues. The CDR3 nucleotides are TGTGCCTGGAGTGCCGCCGGTTCCAATCAGCCCCAGCATTTT. It encodes CAWSAAGSNQPQHF. Looking up the rest from reference TRBV30 and TRBJ1-5 gives the full variable domain: SQTIHQWPATLVQPVGSPLSLECTVEGTSNPNLYWYRQAAGRGLQLLFYSVGIGQISSEVPQNLSASRPQDRQFILSSKKLLLSDSGFYLCAWSAAGSNQPQHFGDGTRLSIL.

This clonotype has a count of ten or more. The chain links TRBV28 to TRBJ2-7; tentative D call: TRBD1 (6 bases). V lost 7 bases to trimming and J lost 5 bases, with 21 bases between them. The germline V gene encodes CDR1 MDHEN and CDR2 SYDVKM. This CDR3 spans 15 amino acids. CDR3 loop: CASTKWGPTGDEQYF. For the CDR3, the DNA is TGTGCCAGCACCAAATGGGGGCCCACCGGCGACGAGCAGTACTTC. Filled out from reference TRBV28 and TRBJ2-7, the complete variable domain reads DVKVTQSSRYLVKRTGEKVFLECVQDMDHENMFWYRQDPGLGLRLIYFSYDVKMKEKGDIPEGYSVSREKKERFSLILESASTNQTSMYLCASTKWGPTGDEQYFGPGTRLTVT.

Remarks on this clonotype: One end of the junction does not line up with germline, which may come from a read error. This chain uses TRBV2 with TRBJ2-7, with 12 bases that match TRBD2. CDR3 length: 13 residues. Germline lookup yields CDR1 SNHLY and CDR2 FYNNEI. The chain's CDR3 is CASGLAGLYGQYF. CDR3 bases: TGTGCCAGCGGACTAGCGGGACTCTACGGGCAGTACTTC.

This clonotype has a count of ten or more. As DNA, the CDR3 is TGTGCCAGCAGCCCTGGCGGACAGGGGGACGGCTACACCTTC. Protein: CASSPGGQGDGYTF. This chain links TRBV7-3 with TRBJ1-2; TRBD1 agrees at 10 bases. The CDR3 loop spans 14 amino acids. Per the germline V gene, CDR1 is SGHTA and CDR2 is FQGTGA. V was pared by 5 bases and J by 8 bases, with 8 bases of the junction left unmatched.

The rearrangement joins TRBV3-1 to TRBJ1-2; D unresolved. The V and J ends lost 4 bases and 11 bases respectively, with 17 bases between them. Germline assignment: CDR1 LGHDT and CDR2 YNNKEL (reference sequence). The CDR3 has 13 amino acids. The CDR3 loop is CASSPSSLDVYTF. The CDR3 DNA is TGTGCCAGCAGCCCCTCAAGTCTGGACGTTTACACCTTC.

There are many counts of this clonotype. V gene TRBV28 combines with J gene TRBJ2-5; D is ambiguous. Germline CDR1 reads MDHEN; CDR2 reads SYDVKM. V shed 2 bases and J shed 1 base, with 8 bases lying between them. The CDR3 runs to 14 residues. The CDR3 protein is CASSLSQAQETQYF. The CDR3 nucleotides are TGTGCCAGCAGTTTAAGCCAGGCCCAAGAGACCCAGTACTTC. Full variable domain (remainder filled in from reference TRBV28 and TRBJ2-5): DVKVTQSSRYLVKRTGEKVFLECVQDMDHENMFWYRQDPGLGLRLIYFSYDVKMKEKGDIPEGYSVSREKKERFSLILESASTNQTSMYLCASSLSQAQETQYFGPGTRLLVL.

The rearrangement uses TRBV28 and TRBJ2-2, with D perhaps TRBD1 (6 bases). Trimming shortened V by 8 bases and J by 2 bases, and 9 bases separated the two germline ends. The CDR3 consists of 13 residues. Germline V gene data show CDR1 as MDHEN and CDR2 as SYDVKM. The CDR3 DNA sequence: TGTGCCAGCCGGGACATCAACACCGGGGAGCTGTTTTTT. Translating it yields CASRDINTGELFF. The whole variable domain, remainder taken from reference TRBV28 and TRBJ2-2, is DVKVTQSSRYLVKRTGEKVFLECVQDMDHENMFWYRQDPGLGLRLIYFSYDVKMKEKGDIPEGYSVSREKKERFSLILESASTNQTSMYLCASRDINTGELFFGEGSRLTVL.

The chain is built from TRBV12-3 or TRBV12-4 and TRBJ1-2; a possible D gene is TRBD1 (5 bases). This CDR3 region has 14 residues. V gave up 3 bases and J gave up 0 bases, with 8 bases separating them. DNA for the CDR3: TGTGCCAGCAGTTTCAGGGTTACTAACTATGGCTACACCTTC. It specifies CASSFRVTNYGYTF.